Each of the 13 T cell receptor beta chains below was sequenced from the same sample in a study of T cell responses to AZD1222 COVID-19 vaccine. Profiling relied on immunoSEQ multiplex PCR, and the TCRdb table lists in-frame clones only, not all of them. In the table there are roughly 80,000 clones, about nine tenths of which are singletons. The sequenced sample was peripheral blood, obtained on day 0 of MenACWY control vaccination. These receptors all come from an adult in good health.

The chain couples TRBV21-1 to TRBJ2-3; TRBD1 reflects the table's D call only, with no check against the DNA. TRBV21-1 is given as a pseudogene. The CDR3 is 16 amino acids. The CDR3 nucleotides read TGTGCCAGCAGCACAAAAGGACAGGGGGCGGAAGATACGCAGTATTTT. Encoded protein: CASSTKGQGAEDTQYF.

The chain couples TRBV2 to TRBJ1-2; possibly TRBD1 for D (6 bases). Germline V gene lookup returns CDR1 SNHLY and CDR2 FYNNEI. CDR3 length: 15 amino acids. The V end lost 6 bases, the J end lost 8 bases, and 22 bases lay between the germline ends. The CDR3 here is CASRSRQEWSYGYTF. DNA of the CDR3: TGTGCCAGCAGGTCCAGACAGGAGTGGTCGTACGGCTACACCTTC. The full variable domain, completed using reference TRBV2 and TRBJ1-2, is EPEVTQTPSHQVTQMGQEVILRCVPISNHLYFYWYRQILGQKVEFLVSFYNNEISEKSEIFDDQFSVERPDGSNFTLKIRSTKLEDSAMYFCASRSRQEWSYGYTFGSGTRLTVV.

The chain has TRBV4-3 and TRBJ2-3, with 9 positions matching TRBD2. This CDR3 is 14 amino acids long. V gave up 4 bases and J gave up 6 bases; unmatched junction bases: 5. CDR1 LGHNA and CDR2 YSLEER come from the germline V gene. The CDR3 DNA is TGCGCCAGCAGCCCTAGCGGGATTAGTGATACGCAGTATTTT. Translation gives CASSPSGISDTQYF.

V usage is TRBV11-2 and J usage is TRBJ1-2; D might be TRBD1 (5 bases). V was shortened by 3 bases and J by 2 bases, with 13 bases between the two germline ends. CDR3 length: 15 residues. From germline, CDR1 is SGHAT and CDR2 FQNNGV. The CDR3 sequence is CASSLVGAGNYGYTF. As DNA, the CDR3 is TGTGCCAGCAGCTTGGTAGGGGCCGGGAACTATGGCTACACCTTC. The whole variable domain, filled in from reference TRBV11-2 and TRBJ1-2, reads EAGVAQSPRYKIIEKRQSVAFWCNPISGHATLYWYQQILGQGPKLLIQFQNNGVVDDSQLPKDRFSAERLKGVDSTLKIQPAKLEDSAVYLCASSLVGAGNYGYTFGSGTRLTVV.

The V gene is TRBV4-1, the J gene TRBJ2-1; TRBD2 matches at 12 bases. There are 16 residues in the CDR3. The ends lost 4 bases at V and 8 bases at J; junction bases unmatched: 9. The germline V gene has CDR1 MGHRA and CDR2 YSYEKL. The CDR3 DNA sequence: TGCGCCAGCAGCCCCTGGCTAGCGGGAGGGTTGGATGAGCAGTTCTTC. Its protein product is CASSPWLAGGLDEQFF.

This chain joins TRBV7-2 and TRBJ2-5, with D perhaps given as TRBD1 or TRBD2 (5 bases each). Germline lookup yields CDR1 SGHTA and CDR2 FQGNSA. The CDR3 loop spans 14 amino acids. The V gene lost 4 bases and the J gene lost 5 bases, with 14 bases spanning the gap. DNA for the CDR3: TGTGCCAGCAGCTGGATGCAGGGCGGGGAGACCCAGTACTTC. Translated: CASSWMQGGETQYF.

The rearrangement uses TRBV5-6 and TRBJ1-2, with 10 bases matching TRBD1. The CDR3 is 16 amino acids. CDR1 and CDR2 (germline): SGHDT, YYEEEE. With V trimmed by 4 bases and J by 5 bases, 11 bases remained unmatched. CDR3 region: CASSPGVRQGAYGYTF. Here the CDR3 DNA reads TGTGCCAGCAGCCCGGGGGTCCGACAGGGGGCGTATGGCTACACCTTC.

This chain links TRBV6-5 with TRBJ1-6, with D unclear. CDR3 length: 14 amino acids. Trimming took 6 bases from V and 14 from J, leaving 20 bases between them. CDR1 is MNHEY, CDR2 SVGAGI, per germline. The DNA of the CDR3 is TGTGCCAGCAGCCTAGGGAAAGGGATCGCCACCCTCCACTTT. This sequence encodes CASSLGKGIATLHF.

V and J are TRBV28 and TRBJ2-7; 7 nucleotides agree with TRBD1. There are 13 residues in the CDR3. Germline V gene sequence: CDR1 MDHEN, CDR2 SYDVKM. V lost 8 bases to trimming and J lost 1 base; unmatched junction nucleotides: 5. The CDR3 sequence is CASDPGQSYEQYF. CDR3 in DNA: TGTGCCAGCGATCCGGGACAGTCCTACGAGCAGTACTTC.

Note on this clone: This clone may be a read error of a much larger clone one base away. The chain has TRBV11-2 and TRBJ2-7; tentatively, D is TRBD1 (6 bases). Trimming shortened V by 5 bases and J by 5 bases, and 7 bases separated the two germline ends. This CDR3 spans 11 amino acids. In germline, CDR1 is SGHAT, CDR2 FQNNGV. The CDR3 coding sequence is TGTGCCAGCAGCGGACAGAACGAGCAGTACTTC. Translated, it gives CASSGQNEQYF. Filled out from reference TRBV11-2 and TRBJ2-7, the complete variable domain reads EAGVAQSPRYKIIEKRQSVAFWCNPISGHATLYWYQQILGQGPKLLIQFQNNGVVDDSQLPKDRFSAERLKGVDSTLKIQPAKLEDSAVYLCASSGQNEQYFGPGTRLTVT.

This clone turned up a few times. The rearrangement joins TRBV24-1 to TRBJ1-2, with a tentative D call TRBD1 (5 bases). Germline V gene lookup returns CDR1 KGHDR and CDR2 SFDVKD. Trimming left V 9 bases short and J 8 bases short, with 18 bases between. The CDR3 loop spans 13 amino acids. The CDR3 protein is CATEEPGMGGYTF. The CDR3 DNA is TGTGCCACCGAAGAACCAGGGATGGGCGGCTACACCTTC.

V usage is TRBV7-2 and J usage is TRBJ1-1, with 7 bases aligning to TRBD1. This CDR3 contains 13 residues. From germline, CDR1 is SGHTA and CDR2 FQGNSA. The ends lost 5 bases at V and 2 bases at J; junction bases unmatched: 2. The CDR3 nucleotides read TGTGCCAGCAGCGGGGACAGCAACACTGAAGCTTTCTTT. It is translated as CASSGDSNTEAFF.

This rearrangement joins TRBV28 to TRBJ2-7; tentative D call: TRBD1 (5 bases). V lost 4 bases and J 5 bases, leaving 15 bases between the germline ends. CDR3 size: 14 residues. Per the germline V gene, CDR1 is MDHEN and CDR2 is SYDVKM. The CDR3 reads CASSSLGREDEQYF. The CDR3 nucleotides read TGTGCCAGCAGTTCTTTAGGCAGGGAAGACGAGCAGTACTTC.